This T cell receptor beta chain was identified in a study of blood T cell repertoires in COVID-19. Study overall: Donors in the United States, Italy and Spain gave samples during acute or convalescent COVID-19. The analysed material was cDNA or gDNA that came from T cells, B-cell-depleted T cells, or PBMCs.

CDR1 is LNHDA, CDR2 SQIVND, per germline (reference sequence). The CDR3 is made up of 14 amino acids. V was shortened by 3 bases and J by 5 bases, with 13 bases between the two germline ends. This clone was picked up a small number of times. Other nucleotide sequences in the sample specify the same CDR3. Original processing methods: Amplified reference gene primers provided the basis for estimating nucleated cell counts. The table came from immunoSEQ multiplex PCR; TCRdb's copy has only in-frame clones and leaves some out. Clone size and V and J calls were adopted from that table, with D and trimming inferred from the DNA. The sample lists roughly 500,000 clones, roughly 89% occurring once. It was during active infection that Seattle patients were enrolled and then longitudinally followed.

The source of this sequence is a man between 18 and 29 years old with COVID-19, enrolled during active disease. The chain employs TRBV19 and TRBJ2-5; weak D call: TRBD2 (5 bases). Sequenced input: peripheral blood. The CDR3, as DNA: TGTGCCAGTAGTATGGGTACTAGTCCGGAGACCCAGTACTTC. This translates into CASSMGTSPETQYF.